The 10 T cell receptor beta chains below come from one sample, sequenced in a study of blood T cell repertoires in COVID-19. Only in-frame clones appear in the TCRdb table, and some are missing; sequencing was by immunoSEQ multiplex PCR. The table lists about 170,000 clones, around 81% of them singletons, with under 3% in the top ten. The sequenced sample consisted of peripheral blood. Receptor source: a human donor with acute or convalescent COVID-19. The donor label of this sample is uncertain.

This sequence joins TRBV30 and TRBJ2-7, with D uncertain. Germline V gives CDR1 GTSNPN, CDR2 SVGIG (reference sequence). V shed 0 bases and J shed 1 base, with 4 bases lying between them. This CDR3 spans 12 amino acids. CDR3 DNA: TGTGCCTGGAGTGTTCTGTCCTACGAGCAGTACTTC. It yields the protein CAWSVLSYEQYF.

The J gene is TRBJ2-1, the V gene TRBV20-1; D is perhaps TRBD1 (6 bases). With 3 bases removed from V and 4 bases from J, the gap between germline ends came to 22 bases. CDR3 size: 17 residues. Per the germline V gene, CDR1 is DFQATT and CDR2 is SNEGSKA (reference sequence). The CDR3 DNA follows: TGCAGTGCTAGTCCCCGCCAGGGGCGCTTTAGATACAATGAGCAGTTCTTC. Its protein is CSASPRQGRFRYNEQFF.

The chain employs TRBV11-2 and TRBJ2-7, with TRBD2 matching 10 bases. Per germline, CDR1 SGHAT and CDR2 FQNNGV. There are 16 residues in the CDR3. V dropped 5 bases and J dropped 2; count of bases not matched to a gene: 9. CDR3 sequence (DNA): TGTGCCAGCAGCGCCGAACTAGCGGGACCTGCCTACGAGCAGTACTTC. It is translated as CASSAELAGPAYEQYF.

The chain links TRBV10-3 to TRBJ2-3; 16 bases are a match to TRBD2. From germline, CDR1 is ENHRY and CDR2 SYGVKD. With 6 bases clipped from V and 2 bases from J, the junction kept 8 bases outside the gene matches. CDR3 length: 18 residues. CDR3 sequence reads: CAIRTGLAGGTNTDTQYF. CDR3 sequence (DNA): TGTGCCATCAGGACGGGACTAGCGGGAGGGACAAACACAGATACGCAGTATTTT.

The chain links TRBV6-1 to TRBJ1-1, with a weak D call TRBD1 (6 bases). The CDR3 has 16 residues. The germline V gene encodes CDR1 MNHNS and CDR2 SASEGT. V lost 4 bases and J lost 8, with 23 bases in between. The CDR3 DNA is TGTGCCAGCAGTGTGCCGGGGGGCTGGGGTATACCCGAAGCTTTCTTT. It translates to CASSVPGGWGIPEAFF.

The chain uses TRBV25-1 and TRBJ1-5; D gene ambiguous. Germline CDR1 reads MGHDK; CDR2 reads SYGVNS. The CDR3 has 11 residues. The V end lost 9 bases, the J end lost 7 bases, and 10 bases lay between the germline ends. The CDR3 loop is CARLPVQPQHF. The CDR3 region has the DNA TGTGCCAGACTCCCCGTCCAGCCCCAGCATTTT.

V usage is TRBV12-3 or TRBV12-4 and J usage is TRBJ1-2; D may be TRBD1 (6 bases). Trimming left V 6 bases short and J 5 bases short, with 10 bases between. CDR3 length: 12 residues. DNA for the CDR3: TGTGCCAGCAGCCGTGGACAGTATGGCTACACCTTC. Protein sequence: CASSRGQYGYTF.

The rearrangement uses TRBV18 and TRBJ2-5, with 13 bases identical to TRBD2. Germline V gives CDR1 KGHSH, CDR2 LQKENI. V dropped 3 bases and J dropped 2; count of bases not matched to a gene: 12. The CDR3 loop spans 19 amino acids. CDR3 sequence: CASSPQLLRLAGGQETQYF. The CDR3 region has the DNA TGTGCCAGCTCACCCCAGCTTCTCCGACTAGCGGGAGGTCAAGAGACCCAGTACTTC.

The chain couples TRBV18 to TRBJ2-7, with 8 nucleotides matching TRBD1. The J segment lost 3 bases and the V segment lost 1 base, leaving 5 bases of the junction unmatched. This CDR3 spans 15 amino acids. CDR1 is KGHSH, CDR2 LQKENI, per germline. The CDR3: CASSPQSGGLYEQYF. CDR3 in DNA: TGTGCCAGCTCACCACAGTCAGGGGGCCTCTACGAGCAGTACTTC.

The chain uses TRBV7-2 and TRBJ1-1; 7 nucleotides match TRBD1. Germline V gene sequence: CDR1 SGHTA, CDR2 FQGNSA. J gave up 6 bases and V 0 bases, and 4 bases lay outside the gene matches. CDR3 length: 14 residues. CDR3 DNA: TGTGCCAGCAGCTTAGCACAGGGGAGAGCTGAAGCTTTCTTT. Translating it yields CASSLAQGRAEAFF.